The rows below give T cell receptor beta chains drawn from one sample of a study of blood T cells in healthy people across ages. TCRdb re-called the 5' RACE reads with MiXCR, one entry per CDR3 protein. Found here are some 790,000 distinct CDR3 sequences, 29% of them singletons; the top ten hold 17%. What was sequenced was blood. Every receptor here comes from an elderly woman in good health. Each CDR3 is given with its conserved first and last residue. The D gene is left open where the match is weak. A clone size is listed for some rows: how often the clone was seen (once, few, many), or a class if it is expanded.

clone_size: many
j_call: TRBJ2-1
d_call: TRBD2
v_call: TRBV6-2/TRBV6-3
cdr3_nt: TGTGCCAGCAGATCCATCCCGCGGGGGAGCCAGAGGAATGAGCAGTTCTTC
cdr3_aa: CASRSIPRGSQRNEQFF

clone_size: .
j_call: TRBJ1-5
d_call: .
v_call: TRBV18
cdr3_nt: TGTGCCAGCTCACCGGGGGCGTCGAATCAGCCCCAGCATTTT
cdr3_aa: CASSPGASNQPQHF

clone_size: .
j_call: TRBJ1-5
d_call: .
v_call: TRBV30
cdr3_nt: TGTGCCTGGGGGAAGGCCGGCAATCAGCCCCAGCATTTT
cdr3_aa: CAWGKAGNQPQHF

clone_size: few
j_call: TRBJ1-5
d_call: .
v_call: TRBV7-2
cdr3_nt: TGTGCCAGCAGCTTAGCGCTCAGCAGACGAGGCAATCAGCCCCAGCATTTT
cdr3_aa: CASSLALSRRGNQPQHF

clone_size: .
j_call: TRBJ1-6
d_call: TRBD1
v_call: TRBV30
cdr3_nt: TGTGCCGGCACCGGACAGGACTATTCACCCCTCCACTTT
cdr3_aa: CAGTGQDYSPLHF

clone_size: many
j_call: TRBJ2-1
d_call: .
v_call: TRBV18
cdr3_nt: TGTGCCAGCTCACCACCCGGGACCAATGAGCAGTTCTTC
cdr3_aa: CASSPPGTNEQFF

clone_size: .
j_call: TRBJ1-2
d_call: TRBD1
v_call: TRBV18
cdr3_nt: TGTGCCAGCTCACCTCTCGGACAGGAGTCAGTCCAAAACTATGGCTACACCTTC
cdr3_aa: CASSPLGQESVQNYGYTF

clone_size: .
j_call: TRBJ1-5
d_call: .
v_call: TRBV6-2/TRBV6-3
cdr3_nt: TGTGCCAGCAGTTACCCGGGACTAGATAGCAATCAGCCCCAGCATTTT
cdr3_aa: CASSYPGLDSNQPQHF

clone_size: many
j_call: TRBJ2-7
d_call: .
v_call: TRBV7-2
cdr3_nt: TGTGCCAGCAGCTTAGAGCGAGGGGCCCAAGGCTACGAGCAGTACTTC
cdr3_aa: CASSLERGAQGYEQYF

clone_size: many
j_call: TRBJ1-2
d_call: TRBD1
v_call: TRBV2
cdr3_nt: TGTGCCAGCAGCGAACGTCAGGGGGGTTCCTATGGCTACACCTTC
cdr3_aa: CASSERQGGSYGYTF

clone_size: few
j_call: TRBJ2-7
d_call: TRBD2
v_call: TRBV15
cdr3_nt: TGTGCCACCAGCAGCCAGCGGGGGCTCTACAATGAGCAGTACTTC
cdr3_aa: CATSSQRGLYNEQYF

clone_size: many
j_call: TRBJ1-2
d_call: .
v_call: TRBV7-2
cdr3_nt: TGTGCCAGCAGTTACGTAGCCTTGGGCAGCGACTACACCTTC
cdr3_aa: CASSYVALGSDYTF

clone_size: .
j_call: TRBJ1-2
d_call: TRBD1
v_call: TRBV5-1
cdr3_nt: TGCGCCAGCAGCTTGGCCCAGACAGGGGGTGGCTACACCTTC
cdr3_aa: CASSLAQTGGGYTF

clone_size: .
j_call: TRBJ2-3
d_call: TRBD2
v_call: TRBV5-1
cdr3_nt: TGCGCCAGCAGTTTTTCGACGGGGGGGCCTACAGATACGCAGTATTTT
cdr3_aa: CASSFSTGGPTDTQYF

clone_size: .
j_call: TRBJ2-2
d_call: .
v_call: TRBV12-3/TRBV12-4
cdr3_nt: TGTGCCAGCAGTTTTCGAGCGGGGAACACCGGGGAGCTGTTTTTT
cdr3_aa: CASSFRAGNTGELFF

clone_size: .
j_call: TRBJ2-2
d_call: .
v_call: TRBV7-9
cdr3_nt: TGTGCCAGCAGCTTATCGCAGGGGAGAGCCGGGGAGCTGTTTTTT
cdr3_aa: CASSLSQGRAGELFF

clone_size: many
j_call: TRBJ2-5
d_call: TRBD2
v_call: TRBV12-3/TRBV12-4
cdr3_nt: TGTGCCAGCAGGGGGACTAGCGGAGAGACCCAGTACTTC
cdr3_aa: CASRGTSGETQYF

clone_size: .
j_call: TRBJ2-3
d_call: TRBD2
v_call: TRBV7-2
cdr3_nt: TGTGCCAGCAGCTCCGCTAGCGGGAGGGGGGATACGCAGTATTTT
cdr3_aa: CASSSASGRGDTQYF

clone_size: many
j_call: TRBJ1-1
d_call: TRBD1
v_call: TRBV6-4
cdr3_nt: TGTGCCACAAGGGACAGGGAAAACACTGAAGCTTTCTTT
cdr3_aa: CATRDRENTEAFF

clone_size: many
j_call: TRBJ2-7
d_call: .
v_call: TRBV27
cdr3_nt: TGTGCCAGCAGTTTAGGACTACCGCTCTACGAGCAGTACTTC
cdr3_aa: CASSLGLPLYEQYF

clone_size: .
j_call: TRBJ1-2
d_call: .
v_call: TRBV20-1
cdr3_nt: TGCAGTGCTAGAGATACGCAGGGAGCTAACTATGGCTACACCTTC
cdr3_aa: CSARDTQGANYGYTF

clone_size: .
j_call: TRBJ1-5
d_call: .
v_call: TRBV6-6
cdr3_nt: TGTGCCAGCAGTTACTTCGGGACCAAACAGGGCAATCAGCCCCAGCATTTT
cdr3_aa: CASSYFGTKQGNQPQHF

clone_size: few
j_call: TRBJ2-3
d_call: .
v_call: TRBV7-3
cdr3_nt: TGTGCCAGCAGCCCCTCACTCGAAGGGGCAGATACGCAGTATTTT
cdr3_aa: CASSPSLEGADTQYF

clone_size: many
j_call: TRBJ2-3
d_call: .
v_call: TRBV7-9
cdr3_nt: TGTGCCAGCAGCTTAGGATCGTCGGGGGCTAGGACAGATACGCAGTATTTT
cdr3_aa: CASSLGSSGARTDTQYF

clone_size: once
j_call: TRBJ2-3
d_call: .
v_call: TRBV27
cdr3_nt: TGTGCCAGCAGTCTGCTGCAGGGTATTGGGCTAACTAGCACAGATACGCAGTATTTT
cdr3_aa: CASSLLQGIGLTSTDTQYF

clone_size: .
j_call: TRBJ2-7
d_call: TRBD2
v_call: TRBV7-8
cdr3_nt: TGTGCCAGCTCTCTAGCGGGCCGATCCTACGAGCAGTACTTC
cdr3_aa: CASSLAGRSYEQYF

clone_size: .
j_call: TRBJ2-1
d_call: TRBD2
v_call: TRBV20-1
cdr3_nt: TGCAGTGCTCGATTAGCGGGGGGGCTCTACAATGAGCAGTTCTTC
cdr3_aa: CSARLAGGLYNEQFF

clone_size: many
j_call: TRBJ1-2
d_call: TRBD1
v_call: TRBV7-2
cdr3_nt: TGTGCCAGCGAACAGGGGGTTAACTATGGCTACACCTTC
cdr3_aa: CASEQGVNYGYTF

clone_size: many
j_call: TRBJ2-6
d_call: .
v_call: TRBV7-2
cdr3_nt: TGTGCCAGCAGCACGAGGGCTTCTGGGGCCAACGTCCTGACTTTC
cdr3_aa: CASSTRASGANVLTF

clone_size: many
j_call: TRBJ2-3
d_call: TRBD2
v_call: TRBV6-1
cdr3_nt: TGTGCCAGCATCCCTAGCGGGGGTATCTATACGCAGTATTTT
cdr3_aa: CASIPSGGIYTQYF

clone_size: many
j_call: TRBJ1-2
d_call: TRBD1
v_call: TRBV6-2/TRBV6-3
cdr3_nt: TGTGCCAGCAGTCAGAGGACAGGGGCGCTGCCTATCTATGGCTACACCTTC
cdr3_aa: CASSQRTGALPIYGYTF

clone_size: .
j_call: TRBJ1-1
d_call: TRBD1
v_call: TRBV3-1
cdr3_nt: TGTGCCAGCAGCCGACCGGGACAGTTAAAGAACACTGAAGCTTTCTTT
cdr3_aa: CASSRPGQLKNTEAFF

clone_size: many
j_call: TRBJ2-5
d_call: TRBD2
v_call: TRBV20-1
cdr3_nt: TGCAGTGCTAGAACCACGGGGGGGCGGGAGACCCAGTACTTC
cdr3_aa: CSARTTGGRETQYF

clone_size: many
j_call: TRBJ2-5
d_call: TRBD2
v_call: TRBV4-2
cdr3_nt: TGTGCCAGCAGCCAAGGGGTAGGACTAGCGGGGGGGACCCAGTACTTC
cdr3_aa: CASSQGVGLAGGTQYF

clone_size: many
j_call: TRBJ2-3
d_call: .
v_call: TRBV4-3
cdr3_nt: TGCGCCAGCAGCCAAAATGCAGGGGTAGTTCCAGATACGCAGTATTTT
cdr3_aa: CASSQNAGVVPDTQYF

clone_size: .
j_call: TRBJ1-2
d_call: TRBD1
v_call: TRBV7-8
cdr3_nt: TGTGCCACCCGACAGGGGCATTCCTATGGCTACACCTTC
cdr3_aa: CATRQGHSYGYTF

clone_size: many
j_call: TRBJ2-5
d_call: TRBD1
v_call: TRBV29-1
cdr3_nt: TGCAGCGGCCTACAGGGGGAGACCCAGTACTTC
cdr3_aa: CSGLQGETQYF

clone_size: few
j_call: TRBJ2-5
d_call: .
v_call: TRBV2
cdr3_nt: TGTGCCAGCAAATACCAAGAGACCCAGTACTTC
cdr3_aa: CASKYQETQYF

clone_size: few
j_call: TRBJ1-4
d_call: .
v_call: TRBV7-9
cdr3_nt: TGTGCCAGCAGCTTGGGGGGCGGCAGAGAAAAACTGTTTTTT
cdr3_aa: CASSLGGGREKLFF

clone_size: .
j_call: TRBJ2-1
d_call: .
v_call: TRBV20-1
cdr3_nt: TGCGGTGCTCCCCGGACCGGTCGGAATGAGCAGTTCTTC
cdr3_aa: CGAPRTGRNEQFF

clone_size: many
j_call: TRBJ2-5
d_call: TRBD1
v_call: TRBV7-9
cdr3_nt: TGTGCCAGCAGCTTAGTAATCGCAGGGGGAGAGACCCAGTACTTC
cdr3_aa: CASSLVIAGGETQYF

clone_size: many
j_call: TRBJ2-3
d_call: .
v_call: TRBV7-2
cdr3_nt: TGTGCCAGCAGCTTAGACCCCCGGGCAGATACGCAGTATTTT
cdr3_aa: CASSLDPRADTQYF

clone_size: many
j_call: TRBJ2-7
d_call: .
v_call: TRBV14
cdr3_nt: TGTGCCAGCAGCCAAGTCTCGGGCAGAGGCGAGCAGTACTTC
cdr3_aa: CASSQVSGRGEQYF

clone_size: many
j_call: TRBJ2-2
d_call: .
v_call: TRBV7-8
cdr3_nt: TGTGCCAGCAGCGTAACCGACCAGAACACCGGGGAGCTGTTTTTT
cdr3_aa: CASSVTDQNTGELFF